One sample yielded the 8 T cell receptor beta chains listed below, sequenced in a study of T cells after yellow fever vaccination. TCRdb independently ran MiXCR on the 5' RACE reads; one entry per CDR3 protein. Of about 300,000 distinct CDR3 sequences detected, roughly 6.8% appear once; the ten largest clones hold about 18%. Sequences were derived from PBMCs, sampled roughly 45 days after the first yellow fever vaccination. All receptors derive from a man between 18 and 35 years old who received the YFV17D yellow fever vaccine.

This clonotype was counted ten times or more. V is TRBV28 and J is TRBJ1-2; 8 bases match TRBD1. Losses at the gene ends were 3 bases for V and 4 bases for J; bases not matched to a gene: 4. CDR1 and CDR2 from the germline V gene are MDHEN and SYDVKM. There are 14 residues in the CDR3. CDR3 sequence: CASSFGQGLYGYTF. CDR3 nucleotides: TGTGCCAGCAGTTTCGGACAGGGCCTCTATGGCTACACCTTC.

This clonotype was seen only a few times. V usage is TRBV28 and J usage is TRBJ2-7; D is undetermined. The CDR3 is 13 amino acids. Germline lookup yields CDR1 MDHEN and CDR2 SYDVKM. Trimming cost V 6 bases and J 3 bases, with 12 bases left between them. The CDR3 nucleotides are TGTGCCAGCAGCCCTGGTGGGTACTACGAGCAGTACGTC. Amino acids: CASSPGGYYEQYV.

This clonotype came up a few times. This chain connects TRBV15 to TRBJ2-5; D is possibly TRBD1 or TRBD2 (5 bases each). Germline CDR1 reads LNHNV; CDR2 reads YYDKDF (reference sequence). This CDR3 is 14 amino acids long. Trimming pared 3 bases from V and 2 bases from J, leaving 10 bases between. CDR3 in DNA: TGTGCCACCAGCAGTCCGGGACGGCAAGAGACCCAGTACTTC. Translated: CATSSPGRQETQYF.

In its sample, this clonotype was seen once. The rearrangement joins TRBV5-1 to TRBJ2-5; tentatively, D is TRBD2 (5 bases). Per germline, CDR1 SGHRS and CDR2 YFSETQ. The CDR3 is made up of 15 amino acids. Trimming left V 0 bases short and J 2 bases short, with 11 bases between. CDR3 sequence reads: CASSLALADQETQYF. CDR3 sequence (DNA): TGCGCCAGCAGCTTGGCCCTAGCAGATCAAGAGACCCAGTACTTC.

This clonotype was detected only a few times. V and J are TRBV12-3 or TRBV12-4 and TRBJ2-1; weak D call: TRBD1 (6 bases). CDR3 length: 14 residues. V was pared by 6 bases and J by 6 bases, with 15 bases between. The CDR3 DNA sequence: TGTGCCAGCAGCCACCGAACAGGGAGCAATGAGCAGTTCTTC. It yields the protein CASSHRTGSNEQFF.

The rearrangement links TRBV4-3 to TRBJ2-7, with a possible D match to TRBD1 (6 bases). Trimming pared 1 base from V and 0 bases from J, leaving 19 bases between. CDR1 is LGHNA, CDR2 YSLEER, per germline. The length of the CDR3 is 18 residues. CDR3 sequence: CASSQAQRAGAPSYEQYV. The CDR3 nucleotides are TGCGCCAGCAGCCAAGCCCAAAGGGCAGGGGCCCCCTCCTACGAGCAGTACGTC.

This clonotype was seen ten or more times. The chain joins TRBV5-1 to TRBJ1-5; tentatively, D is TRBD1 (5 bases). Looked up from germline, CDR1 is SGHRS and CDR2 is YFSETQ. This CDR3 spans 15 amino acids. V shed 0 bases and J shed 5 bases, with 12 bases lying between them. In DNA, the CDR3 is TGCGCCAGCAGCTTGGGTACAGGCCTTGATCAGCCCCAGCATTTT. Translated: CASSLGTGLDQPQHF.

CDR3 in amino acids: CASSLVVTGETQYF. CDR3 in DNA: TGTGCCAGCAGCTTAGTGGTGACGGGAGAGACCCAGTACTTC. The chain couples TRBV11-2 to TRBJ2-5; the D is unclear. Between the trimmed V and J ends, which lost 1 base and 4 bases, there was a span of 10 bases. This CDR3 is built from 14 residues. Germline loops: CDR1 SGHAT, CDR2 FQNNGV.